A selection of T cell receptor beta chains follows, all from one sample in a study of blood T cell repertoires in COVID-19. The repertoire was sequenced with immunoSEQ multiplex PCR; TCRdb's copy has only in-frame clones and lacks some. The repertoire consists of 83,000 or so clones, with around 79% occurring once and the leading ten covering just under 10%. Material for sequencing was peripheral blood. Every receptor here comes from a woman of 80 years or more with acute or convalescent COVID-19. The CDR3 runs from the conserved cysteine through the conserved F or W. Each record gives: D gene, J gene, V gene, clone size, CDR3 DNA, CDR3 protein. D genes are given only for firm matches. The size entry is marked missing in some rows and otherwise reads once, few, many or a size class.

.	TRBJ2-7	TRBV10-3	.	TGTGCCATCAGTGAGGCAGGGCGCGACGAGCAGTACTTC	CAISEAGRDEQYF
TRBD1	TRBJ1-2	TRBV4-3	.	TGCGCCAGCGGGACAGGCTTATCCTCCTATGGCTACACCTTC	CASGTGLSSYGYTF
TRBD1	TRBJ2-2	TRBV7-9	.	TGTGCCAGCAGCTTTACAGGGGACGGGGAGCTGTTTTTT	CASSFTGDGELFF
TRBD2	TRBJ2-7	TRBV4-3	many	TGCGCCAGCAGCCAGTCGACTAGCGGGGCGACCTACGAGCAGTACTTC	CASSQSTSGATYEQYF
.	TRBJ2-3	TRBV6-4	.	TGTGCCAGTTCCGGGACATTTAATTCCTTGGGGCCAGATACGCAGTATTTT	CASSGTFNSLGPDTQYF
.	TRBJ1-1	TRBV6-1	.	TGTGCCAGCAGTGCCCAGACAGGTCTCACTGAAGCTTTCTTT	CASSAQTGLTEAFF
TRBD2	TRBJ2-1	TRBV6-5	.	TGTGCCAGCAGCCTCAGCGGGGTTTACAATGAGCAGTTCTTC	CASSLSGVYNEQFF
.	TRBJ1-6	TRBV27	once	TGTGCCAGCAGTTATAACAGAAATTCACCCCTCCACTTT	CASSYNRNSPLHF
.	TRBJ1-1	TRBV29-1	.	TGCAGCGTTGAAATTGGAGGGGGGGGCACTGAAGCTTTCTTT	CSVEIGGGGTEAFF
.	TRBJ1-1	TRBV11-2	.	TGTGCCAGCAGCTTACAGGGGAGAACTGAAGCTTTCTTT	CASSLQGRTEAFF
TRBD2	TRBJ2-7	TRBV6-6	.	TGTGCCAGCAGTCCTCGGGGGCCGGGACTAGAAATCCACGAGCAGTACTTC	CASSPRGPGLEIHEQYF
.	TRBJ2-7	TRBV7-7	.	TGTGCTAGCAGCTTAGCTTCCAGGGTCCTTTTCTACGAGCAGTACTTC	CASSLASRVLFYEQYF
.	TRBJ1-6	TRBV19	.	TGTGCCAGTACCCCCTGGTCGCGGGGGAATTCACCCCTCCACTTT	CASTPWSRGNSPLHF
TRBD1	TRBJ2-1	TRBV24-1	.	TGTGCCACCAGTGAAGCCGGGACAGAGAATGAGCAGTTCTTC	CATSEAGTENEQFF
.	TRBJ1-4	TRBV5-6	.	TGTGCCAGCAGCTTGAGGAGGGACCTGGATGAAAAACTGTTTTTT	CASSLRRDLDEKLFF
.	TRBJ1-1	TRBV2	.	TGTGCCAGCACTCTAATTATGAACACTGAAGCTTTCTTT	CASTLIMNTEAFF
.	TRBJ2-5	TRBV7-2	few	TGTGCCAGCAGCCCCTCAGCTAGTGGGGAGACCCAGTACTTC	CASSPSASGETQYF
.	TRBJ2-1	TRBV9	.	TGTGCCAGCAGCGTAGGCGTGGGCGGGTTCAATGAGCAGTTCTTC	CASSVGVGGFNEQFF
.	TRBJ1-5	TRBV3-1/TRBV3-2	few	TGTGCCAGCAGCCACGGGAAGGACAATCAGCCCCAGCATTTT	CASSHGKDNQPQHF
TRBD1	TRBJ2-7	TRBV9	.	TGTGCCAGCAGCGAGGGACAGGGGGCTTACGAGCAGTACTTC	CASSEGQGAYEQYF
TRBD1	TRBJ1-2	TRBV7-2	.	TGTGCCAGCAGCTTGGCCGGGACAGGGTTGCGTGGCTACACCTTC	CASSLAGTGLRGYTF
TRBD1	TRBJ2-2	TRBV9	.	TGTGCCAGCAGACAGGGGGCGAGCGGGGAGCTGTTTTTT	CASRQGASGELFF
.	TRBJ1-1	TRBV6-5	.	TGTGCCAGCAGTTACTCTGCGAACTTAGGGGCTGAAGCTTTCTTT	CASSYSANLGAEAFF
.	TRBJ1-1	TRBV6-5	many	TGTGCCAGCAAAGCGAACACTGAAGCTTTCTTT	CASKANTEAFF
.	TRBJ1-1	TRBV9	.	TGTGCCAGCAGTCCCCGGGATTCGAACACTGAAGCTTTCTTT	CASSPRDSNTEAFF
.	TRBJ1-2	TRBV27	.	TGTGCCAGCAGTTTATTAGCTAACTATGGCTACACCTTC	CASSLLANYGYTF
TRBD1	TRBJ1-1	TRBV2	.	TGTGCCAGCACCTCGGGACAGGGGATGAACACTGAAGCTTTCTTT	CASTSGQGMNTEAFF